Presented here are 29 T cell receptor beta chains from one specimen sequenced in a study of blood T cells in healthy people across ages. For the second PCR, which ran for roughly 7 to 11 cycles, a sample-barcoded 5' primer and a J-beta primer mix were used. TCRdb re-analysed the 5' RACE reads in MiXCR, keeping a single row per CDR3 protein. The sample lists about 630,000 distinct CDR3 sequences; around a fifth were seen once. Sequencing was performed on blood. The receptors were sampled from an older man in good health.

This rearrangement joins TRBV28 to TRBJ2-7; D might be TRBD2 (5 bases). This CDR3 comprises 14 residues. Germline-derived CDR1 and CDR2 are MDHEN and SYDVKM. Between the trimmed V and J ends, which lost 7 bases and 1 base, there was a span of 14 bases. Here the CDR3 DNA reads TGTGCCAGCACCAGGAGGCCAGAGTCCTACGAGCAGTACTTC. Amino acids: CASTRRPESYEQYF. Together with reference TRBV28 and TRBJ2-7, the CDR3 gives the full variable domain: DVKVTQSSRYLVKRTGEKVFLECVQDMDHENMFWYRQDPGLGLRLIYFSYDVKMKEKGDIPEGYSVSREKKERFSLILESASTNQTSMYLCASTRRPESYEQYFGPGTRLTVT.

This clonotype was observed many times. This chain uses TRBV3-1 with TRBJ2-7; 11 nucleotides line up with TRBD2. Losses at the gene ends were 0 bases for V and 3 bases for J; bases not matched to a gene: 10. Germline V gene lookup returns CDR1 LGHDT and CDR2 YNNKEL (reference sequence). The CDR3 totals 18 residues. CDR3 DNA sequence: TGTGCCAGCAGCCAAGATGTCGCGACTAGCGGGATCCACTACGAGCAGTACTTC. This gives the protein CASSQDVATSGIHYEQYF.

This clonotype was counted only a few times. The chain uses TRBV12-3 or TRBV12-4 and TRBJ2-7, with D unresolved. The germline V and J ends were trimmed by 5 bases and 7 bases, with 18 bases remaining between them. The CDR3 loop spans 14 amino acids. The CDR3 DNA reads TGTGCCAGCAGTCTTCTCTCTGGAGAGACGGAGCAGTACTTC. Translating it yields CASSLLSGETEQYF.

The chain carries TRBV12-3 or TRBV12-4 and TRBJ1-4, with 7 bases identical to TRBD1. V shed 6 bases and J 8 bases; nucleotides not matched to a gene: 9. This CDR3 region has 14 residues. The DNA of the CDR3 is TGTGCCAGCAGCCTCCGGGACAGAGGAGAAAAACTGTTTTTT. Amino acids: CASSLRDRGEKLFF.

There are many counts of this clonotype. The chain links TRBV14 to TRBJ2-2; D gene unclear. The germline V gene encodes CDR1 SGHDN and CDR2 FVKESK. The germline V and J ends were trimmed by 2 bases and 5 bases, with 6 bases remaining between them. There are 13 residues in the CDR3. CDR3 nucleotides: TGTGCCAGCAGCCAAATCACAACCGGGGAGCTGTTTTTT. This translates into CASSQITTGELFF.

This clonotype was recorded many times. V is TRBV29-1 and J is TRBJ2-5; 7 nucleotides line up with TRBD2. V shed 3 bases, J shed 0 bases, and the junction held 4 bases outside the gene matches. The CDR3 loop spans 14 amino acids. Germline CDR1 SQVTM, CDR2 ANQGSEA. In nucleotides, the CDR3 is TGCAGCGTTGAGGGGACTACCAACCAAGAGACCCAGTACTTC. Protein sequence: CSVEGTTNQETQYF.

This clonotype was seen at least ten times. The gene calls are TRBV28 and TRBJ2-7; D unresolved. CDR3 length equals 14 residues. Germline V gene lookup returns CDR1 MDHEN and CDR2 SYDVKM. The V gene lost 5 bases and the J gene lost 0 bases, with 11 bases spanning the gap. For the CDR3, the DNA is TGTGCCAGCAGTCCCCCCCATACCTCCTACGAGCAGTACTTC. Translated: CASSPPHTSYEQYF.

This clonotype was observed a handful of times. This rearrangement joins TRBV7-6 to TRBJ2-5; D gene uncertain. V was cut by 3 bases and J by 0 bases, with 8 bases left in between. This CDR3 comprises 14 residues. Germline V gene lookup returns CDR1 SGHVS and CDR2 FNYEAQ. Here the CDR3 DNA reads TGTGCCAGCAGCTTGGCCCAGTACCAAGAGACCCAGTACTTC. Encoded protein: CASSLAQYQETQYF.

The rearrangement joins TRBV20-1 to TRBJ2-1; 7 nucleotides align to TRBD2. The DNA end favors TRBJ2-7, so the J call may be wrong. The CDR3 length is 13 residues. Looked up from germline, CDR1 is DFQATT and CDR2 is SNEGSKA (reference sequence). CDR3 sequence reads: CSARVASGYEQYF. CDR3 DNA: TGCAGTGCTAGAGTGGCTAGCGGCTACGAGCAGTACTTC.

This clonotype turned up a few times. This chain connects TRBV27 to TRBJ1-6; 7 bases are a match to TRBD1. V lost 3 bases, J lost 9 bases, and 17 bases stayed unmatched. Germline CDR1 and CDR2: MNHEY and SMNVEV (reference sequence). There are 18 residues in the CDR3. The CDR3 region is CASSFKPVMTGISSPLHF. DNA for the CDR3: TGTGCCAGCAGTTTCAAACCCGTGATGACAGGGATTAGTTCACCCCTCCACTTT.

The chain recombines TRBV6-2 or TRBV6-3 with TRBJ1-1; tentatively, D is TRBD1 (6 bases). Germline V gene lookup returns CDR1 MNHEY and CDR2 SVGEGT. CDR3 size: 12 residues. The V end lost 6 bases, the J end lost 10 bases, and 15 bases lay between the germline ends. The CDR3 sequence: CASSATRGRAFF. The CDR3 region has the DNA TGTGCCAGCAGCGCCACCCGGGGGCGAGCTTTCTTT.

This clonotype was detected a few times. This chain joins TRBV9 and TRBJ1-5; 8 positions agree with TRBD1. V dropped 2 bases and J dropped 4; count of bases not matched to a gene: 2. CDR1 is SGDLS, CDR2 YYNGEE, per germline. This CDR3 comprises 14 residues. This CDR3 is CASSVTGGNQPQHF. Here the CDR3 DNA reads TGTGCCAGCAGCGTTACAGGGGGGAATCAGCCCCAGCATTTT.

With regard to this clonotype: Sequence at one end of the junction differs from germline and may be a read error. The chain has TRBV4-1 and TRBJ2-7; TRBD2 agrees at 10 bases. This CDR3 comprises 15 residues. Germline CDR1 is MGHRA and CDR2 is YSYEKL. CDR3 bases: TGCACCAGCAGCCTCGGACTAGCGGAGCTCTACGAGCAGTACTTC. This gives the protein CTSSLGLAELYEQYF.

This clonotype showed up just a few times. The CDR3 loop reads CASSDSSGSTTDTQYF. The CDR3 DNA follows: TGTGCCAGCAGCGATTCTAGCGGGAGCACCACAGATACGCAGTATTTT. The chain combines TRBV7-6 with TRBJ2-3; the match to TRBD2 covers 10 bases. The CDR3 length is 16 residues. Germline values: CDR1 SGHVS, CDR2 FNYEAQ. The V and J ends lost 5 bases and 2 bases, in that order; junction bases with no gene match: 7.

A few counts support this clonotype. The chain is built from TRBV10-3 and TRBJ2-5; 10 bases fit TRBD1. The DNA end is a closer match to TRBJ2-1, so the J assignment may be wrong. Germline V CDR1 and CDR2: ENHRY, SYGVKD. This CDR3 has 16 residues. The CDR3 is CAIRRGGTGAINEQFF. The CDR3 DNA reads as TGTGCCATCAGAAGGGGGGGGACAGGGGCGATCAATGAGCAGTTCTTC.

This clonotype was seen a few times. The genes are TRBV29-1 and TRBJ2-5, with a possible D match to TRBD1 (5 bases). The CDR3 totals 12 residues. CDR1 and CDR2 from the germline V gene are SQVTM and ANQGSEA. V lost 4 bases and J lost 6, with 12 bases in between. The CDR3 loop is CSVGTGEQTQYF. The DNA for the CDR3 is TGCAGCGTTGGAACAGGCGAGCAGACCCAGTACTTC.

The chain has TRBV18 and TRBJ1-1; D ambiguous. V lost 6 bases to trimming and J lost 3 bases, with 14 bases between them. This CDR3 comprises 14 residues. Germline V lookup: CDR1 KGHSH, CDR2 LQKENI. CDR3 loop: CASSYRRSDTEAFF. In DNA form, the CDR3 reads TGTGCCAGCTCTTACCGGAGGTCCGACACTGAAGCTTTCTTT.

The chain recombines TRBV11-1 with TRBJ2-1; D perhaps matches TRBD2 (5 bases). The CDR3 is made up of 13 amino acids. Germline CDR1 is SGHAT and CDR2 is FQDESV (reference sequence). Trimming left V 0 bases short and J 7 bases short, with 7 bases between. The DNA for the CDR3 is TGTGCCAGCAGCTTAGCGGGAGAGAATGAGCAGTTCTTC. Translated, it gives CASSLAGENEQFF.

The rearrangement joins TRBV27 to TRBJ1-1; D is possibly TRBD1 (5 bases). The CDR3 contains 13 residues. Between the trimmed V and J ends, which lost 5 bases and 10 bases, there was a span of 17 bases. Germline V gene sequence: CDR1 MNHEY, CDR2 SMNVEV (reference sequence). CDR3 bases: TGTGCCAGCAGTCAGTCGACAGTGGTCTCAGCTTTCTTT. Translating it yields CASSQSTVVSAFF.

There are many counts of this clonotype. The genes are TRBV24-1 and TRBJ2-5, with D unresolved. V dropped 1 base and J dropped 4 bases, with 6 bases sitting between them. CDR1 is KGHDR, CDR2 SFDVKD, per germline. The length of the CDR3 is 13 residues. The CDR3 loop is CATSDLFGETQYF. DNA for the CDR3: TGTGCCACCAGTGATTTATTCGGAGAGACCCAGTACTTC.

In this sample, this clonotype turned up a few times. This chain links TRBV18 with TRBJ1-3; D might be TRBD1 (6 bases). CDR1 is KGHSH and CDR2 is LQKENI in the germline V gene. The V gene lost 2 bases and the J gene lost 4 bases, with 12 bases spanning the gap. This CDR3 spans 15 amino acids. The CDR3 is CASSPSQGMGNTIYF. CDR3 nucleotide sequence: TGTGCCAGCTCACCATCGCAGGGGATGGGAAACACCATATATTTT.

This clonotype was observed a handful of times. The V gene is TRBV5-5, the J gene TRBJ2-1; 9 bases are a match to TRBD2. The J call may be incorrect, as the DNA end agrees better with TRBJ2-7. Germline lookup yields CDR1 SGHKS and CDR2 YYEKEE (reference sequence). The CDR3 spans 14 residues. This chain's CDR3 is CASSFASGDYEQYF. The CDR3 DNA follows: TGTGCCAGCAGCTTTGCTAGCGGGGACTACGAGCAGTACTTC.

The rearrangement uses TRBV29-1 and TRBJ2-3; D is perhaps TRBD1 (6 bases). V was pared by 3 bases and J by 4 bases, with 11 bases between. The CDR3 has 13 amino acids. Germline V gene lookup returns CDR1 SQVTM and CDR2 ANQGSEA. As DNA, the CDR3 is TGCAGCGTTGATTCTCAGGGGTCAGATACGCAGTATTTT. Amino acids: CSVDSQGSDTQYF.

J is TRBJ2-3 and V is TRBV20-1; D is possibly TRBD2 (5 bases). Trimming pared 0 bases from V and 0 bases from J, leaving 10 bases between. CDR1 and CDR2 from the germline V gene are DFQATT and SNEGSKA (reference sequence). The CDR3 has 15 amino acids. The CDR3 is CSARDLSGSTDTQYF. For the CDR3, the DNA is TGCAGTGCTAGAGATCTAAGCGGCAGCACAGATACGCAGTATTTT.

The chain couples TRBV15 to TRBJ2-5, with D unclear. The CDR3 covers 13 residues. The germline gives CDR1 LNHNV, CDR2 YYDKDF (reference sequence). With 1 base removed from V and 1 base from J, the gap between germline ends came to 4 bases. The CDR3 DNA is TGTGCCACCAGCAGAGTCGCCCAAGAGACCCAGTACTTC. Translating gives CATSRVAQETQYF.

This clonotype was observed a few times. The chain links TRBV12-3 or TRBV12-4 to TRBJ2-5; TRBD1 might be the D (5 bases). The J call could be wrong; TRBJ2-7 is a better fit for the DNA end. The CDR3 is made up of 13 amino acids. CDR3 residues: CASTTQQGSEQYF. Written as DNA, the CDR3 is TGTGCCAGCACGACTCAGCAGGGAAGCGAGCAGTACTTC.

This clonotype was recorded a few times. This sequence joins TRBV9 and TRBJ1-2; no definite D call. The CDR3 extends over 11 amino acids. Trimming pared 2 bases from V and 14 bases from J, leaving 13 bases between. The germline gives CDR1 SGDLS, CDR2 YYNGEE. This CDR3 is CASSVGPIITF. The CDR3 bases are TGTGCCAGCAGCGTCGGACCTATCATAACCTTC.

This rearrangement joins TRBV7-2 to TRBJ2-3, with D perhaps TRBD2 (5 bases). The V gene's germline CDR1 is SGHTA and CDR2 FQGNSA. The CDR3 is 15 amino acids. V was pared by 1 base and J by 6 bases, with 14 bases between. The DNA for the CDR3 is TGTGCCAGCAGCTTAGAGGCGGGTGGCCGGGATACGCAGTATTTT. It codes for CASSLEAGGRDTQYF.

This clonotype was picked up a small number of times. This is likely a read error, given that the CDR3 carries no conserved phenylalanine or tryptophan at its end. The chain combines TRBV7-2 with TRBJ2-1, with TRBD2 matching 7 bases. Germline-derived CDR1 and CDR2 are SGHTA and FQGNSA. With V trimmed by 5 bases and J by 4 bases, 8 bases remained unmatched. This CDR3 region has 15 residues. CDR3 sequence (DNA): TGTGCCAGCAGCACAGACCCAGCGGGGTACAATGAGCAGTTCCTC. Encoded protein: CASSTDPAGYNEQFL.